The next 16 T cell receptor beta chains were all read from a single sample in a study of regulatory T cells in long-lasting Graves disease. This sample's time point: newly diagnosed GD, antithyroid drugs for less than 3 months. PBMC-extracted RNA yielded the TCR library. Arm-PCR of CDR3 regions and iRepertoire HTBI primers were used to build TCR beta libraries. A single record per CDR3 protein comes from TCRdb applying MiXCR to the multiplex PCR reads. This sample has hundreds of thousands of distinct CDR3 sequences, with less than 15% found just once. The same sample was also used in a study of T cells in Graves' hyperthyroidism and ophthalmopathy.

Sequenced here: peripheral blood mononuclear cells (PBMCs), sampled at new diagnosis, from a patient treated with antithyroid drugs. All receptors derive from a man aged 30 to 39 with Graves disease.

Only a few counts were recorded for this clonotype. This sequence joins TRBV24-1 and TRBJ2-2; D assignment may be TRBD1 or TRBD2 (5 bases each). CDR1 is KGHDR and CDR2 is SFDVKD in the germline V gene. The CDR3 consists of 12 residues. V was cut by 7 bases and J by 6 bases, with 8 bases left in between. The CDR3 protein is CATRRGSGELFF. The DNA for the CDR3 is TGTGCCACCAGGAGGGGTTCCGGGGAGCTGTTTTTT.

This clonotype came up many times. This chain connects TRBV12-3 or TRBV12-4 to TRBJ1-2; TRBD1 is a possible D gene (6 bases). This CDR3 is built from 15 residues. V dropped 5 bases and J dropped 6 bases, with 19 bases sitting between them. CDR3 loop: CASSALRDTAHGYTF. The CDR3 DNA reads TGTGCCAGCAGTGCCCTTCGGGACACCGCACATGGCTACACCTTC.

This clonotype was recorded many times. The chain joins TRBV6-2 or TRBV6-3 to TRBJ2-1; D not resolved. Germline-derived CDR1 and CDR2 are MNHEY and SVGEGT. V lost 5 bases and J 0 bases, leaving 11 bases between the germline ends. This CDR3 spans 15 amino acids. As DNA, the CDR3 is TGTGCCAGCAGTCTCACAGTGAGCTCCTACAATGAGCAGTTCTTC. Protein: CASSLTVSSYNEQFF.

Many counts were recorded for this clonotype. For the CDR3, the DNA is TGTGCCAGCAGCCCCCTCTTGCGGGAGCGTCAGTATTTT. Protein sequence: CASSPLLRERQYF. The rearrangement uses TRBV11-2 and TRBJ2-3; 7 bases are shared with TRBD2. Unmatched junction bases numbered 11, after V lost 5 bases and J lost 12 bases. The V gene's germline CDR1 is SGHAT and CDR2 FQNNGV. This CDR3 comprises 13 residues.

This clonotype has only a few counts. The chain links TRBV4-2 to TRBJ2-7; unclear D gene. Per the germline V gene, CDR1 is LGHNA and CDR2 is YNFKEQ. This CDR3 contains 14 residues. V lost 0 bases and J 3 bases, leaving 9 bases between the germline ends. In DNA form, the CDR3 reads TGTGCCAGCAGCCAAGATCGAAGCTTCTACGAGCAGTACTTC. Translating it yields CASSQDRSFYEQYF.

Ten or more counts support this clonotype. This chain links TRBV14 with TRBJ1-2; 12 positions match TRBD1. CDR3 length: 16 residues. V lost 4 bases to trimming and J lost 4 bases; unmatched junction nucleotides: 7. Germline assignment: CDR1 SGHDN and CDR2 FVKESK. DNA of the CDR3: TGTGCCAGCAGCCCCCCGGGGACAGGGGGCCTCTATGGCTACACCTTC. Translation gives CASSPPGTGGLYGYTF. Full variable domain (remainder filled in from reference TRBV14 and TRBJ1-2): EAGVTQFPSHSVIEKGQTVTLRCDPISGHDNLYWYRRVMGKEIKFLLHFVKESKQDESGMPNNRFLAERTGGTYSTLKVQPAELEDSGVYFCASSPPGTGGLYGYTFGSGTRLTVV.

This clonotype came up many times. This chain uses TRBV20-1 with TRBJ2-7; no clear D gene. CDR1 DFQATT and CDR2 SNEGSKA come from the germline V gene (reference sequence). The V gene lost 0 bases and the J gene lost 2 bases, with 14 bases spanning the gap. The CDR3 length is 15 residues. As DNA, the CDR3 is TGCAGTGCTAGAGATAGTCGATCAGGAACCTACGAGCAGTACTTC. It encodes CSARDSRSGTYEQYF.

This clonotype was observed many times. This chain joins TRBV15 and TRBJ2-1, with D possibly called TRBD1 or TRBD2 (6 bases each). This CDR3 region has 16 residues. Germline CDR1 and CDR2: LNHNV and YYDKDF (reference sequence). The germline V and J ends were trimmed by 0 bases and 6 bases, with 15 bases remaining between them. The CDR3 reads CATSRDRGERGNEQFF. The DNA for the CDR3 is TGTGCCACCAGCAGAGATAGGGGGGAGAGGGGCAATGAGCAGTTCTTC.

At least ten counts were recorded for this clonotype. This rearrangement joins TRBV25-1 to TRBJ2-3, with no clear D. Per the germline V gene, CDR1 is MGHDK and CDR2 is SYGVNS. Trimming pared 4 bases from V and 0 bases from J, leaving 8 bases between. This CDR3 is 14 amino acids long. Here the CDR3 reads CASSVISSTDTQYF. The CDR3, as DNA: TGTGCCAGCAGTGTCATTTCAAGCACAGATACGCAGTATTTT.

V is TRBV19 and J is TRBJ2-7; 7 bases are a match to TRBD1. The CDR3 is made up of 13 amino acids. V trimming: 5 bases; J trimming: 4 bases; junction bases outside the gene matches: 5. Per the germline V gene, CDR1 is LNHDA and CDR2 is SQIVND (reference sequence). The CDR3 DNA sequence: TGTGCCAGTAGTGTCGAGGGGGCATACGAGCAGTACTTC. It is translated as CASSVEGAYEQYF. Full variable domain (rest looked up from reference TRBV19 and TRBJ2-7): DGGITQSPKYLFRKEGQNVTLSCEQNLNHDAMYWYRQDPGQGLRLIYYSQIVNDFQKGDIAEGYSVSREKKESFPLTVTSAQKNPTAFYLCASSVEGAYEQYFGPGTRLTVT.

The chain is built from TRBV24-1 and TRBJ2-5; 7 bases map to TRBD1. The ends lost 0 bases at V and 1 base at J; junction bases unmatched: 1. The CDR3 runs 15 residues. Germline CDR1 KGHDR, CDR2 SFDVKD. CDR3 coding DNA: TGTGCCACCAGTGATTTGGGGACAGTCCAAGAGACCCAGTACTTC. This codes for CATSDLGTVQETQYF.

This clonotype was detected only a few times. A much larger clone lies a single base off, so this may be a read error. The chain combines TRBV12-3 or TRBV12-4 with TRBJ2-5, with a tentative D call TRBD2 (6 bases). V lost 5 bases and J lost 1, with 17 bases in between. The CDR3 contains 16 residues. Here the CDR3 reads CASSGGRPHPQETQYF. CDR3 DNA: TGTGCCAGCAGTGGAGGGAGACCTCACCCCCAAGAGACCCAGTACTTC.

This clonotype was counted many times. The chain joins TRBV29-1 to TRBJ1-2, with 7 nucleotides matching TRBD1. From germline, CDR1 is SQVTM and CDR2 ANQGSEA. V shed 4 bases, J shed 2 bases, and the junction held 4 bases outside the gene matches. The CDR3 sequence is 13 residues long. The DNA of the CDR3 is TGCAGCGTTGGGGGGACAGCGAACTATGGCTACACCTTC. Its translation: CSVGGTANYGYTF.

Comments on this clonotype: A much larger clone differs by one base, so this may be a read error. The CDR3 region is CSARGGTPNERFF. CDR3 in DNA: TGCAGTGCTAGAGGGGGGACCCCTAATGAGCGGTTCTTC. The gene calls are TRBV20-1 and TRBJ2-1; D is tentatively TRBD1 or TRBD2 (5 bases each). CDR3 size: 13 residues. Per the germline V gene, CDR1 is DFQATT and CDR2 is SNEGSKA (reference sequence).

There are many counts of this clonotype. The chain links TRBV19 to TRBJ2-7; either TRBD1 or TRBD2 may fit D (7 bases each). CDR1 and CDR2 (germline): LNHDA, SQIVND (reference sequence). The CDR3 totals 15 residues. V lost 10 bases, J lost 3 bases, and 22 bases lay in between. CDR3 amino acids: CATRGSGTMSYEQYF. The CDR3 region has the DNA TGTGCCACCAGGGGGTCCGGGACTATGAGCTACGAGCAGTACTTC.

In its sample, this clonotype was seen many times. The CDR3 loop is CASSDPGRMSTDTQYF. DNA of the CDR3: TGTGCCAGCAGTGACCCGGGACGGATGAGCACAGATACGCAGTATTTT. The gene calls are TRBV2 and TRBJ2-3; D is perhaps TRBD1 or TRBD2 (5 bases each). V gave up 3 bases and J gave up 0 bases, with 13 bases separating them. The V gene's germline CDR1 is SNHLY and CDR2 FYNNEI. This CDR3 has 16 amino acids. The whole variable domain, filled in from reference TRBV2 and TRBJ2-3, reads EPEVTQTPSHQVTQMGQEVILRCVPISNHLYFYWYRQILGQKVEFLVSFYNNEISEKSEIFDDQFSVERPDGSNFTLKIRSTKLEDSAMYFCASSDPGRMSTDTQYFGPGTRLTVL.